This T cell receptor (beta chain) derives from a study of patients and donors after allogeneic stem cell transplantation (TCRdb year 2020). As concerns this clonotype: Which antigen it targets is not known. Base qualities are not provided; no much larger clone lies one nucleotide away.

The method behind the library was RT-PCR. The instrument was a NextSeq 550. TCRdb handled the public reads itself, with Q25 trimming in fastp and clone calling in MiXCR, and kept productive beta chains. For every CDR3 protein sequence, its rows merge into one entry that carries the most common genes and DNA. This sample holds about 410,000 distinct CDR3 sequences; about a sixth were observed only once. The top ten hold 7.2% of the sample. V loses 0 bases of germline sequence and J loses 4 bases, and the interval between the two ends is 13 bases. In the germline V gene (reference sequence), CDR1 corresponds to LNHDA and CDR2 to SQIVND. The CDR3 measures 16 amino acids from cysteine to phenylalanine. Only CDR3 DNA is held: 48 bases, read in frame from base 1.

This chain is built from TRBV19 and TRBJ1-3, with the D gene uncertain. The receptor comes from a human donor who was either an allogeneic HSCT recipient or a stem cell or donor lymphocyte infusion donor (not recorded which). It is not recorded whose cells these are; they may come from a transplant donor. What was sequenced was blood, either unsorted or a sorted T cell fraction (not recorded which). In nucleotide form, the sequence is TGTGCCAGTAGTATAGATCCCACACGGCGCGGAAACACCATATATTTT. Its amino acids are CASSIDPTRRGNTIYF.